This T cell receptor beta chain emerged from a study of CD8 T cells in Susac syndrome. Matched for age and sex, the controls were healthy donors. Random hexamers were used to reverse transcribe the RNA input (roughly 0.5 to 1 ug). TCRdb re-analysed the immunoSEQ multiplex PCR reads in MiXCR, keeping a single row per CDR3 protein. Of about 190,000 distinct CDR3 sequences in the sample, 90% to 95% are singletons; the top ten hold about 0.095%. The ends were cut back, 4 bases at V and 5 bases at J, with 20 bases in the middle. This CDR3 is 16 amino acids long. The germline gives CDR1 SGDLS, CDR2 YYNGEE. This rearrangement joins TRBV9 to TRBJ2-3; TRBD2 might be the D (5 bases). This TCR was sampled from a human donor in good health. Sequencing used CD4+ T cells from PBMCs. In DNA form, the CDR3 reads TGTGCCAGCAGCCCCCGGACTCCCGTTACGGGAGATACGCAGTATTTT. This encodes CASSPRTPVTGDTQYF.